This T cell receptor (beta chain) was sequenced during a study of blood T cell repertoires in COVID-19. Study overall: Both acute and convalescent COVID-19 samples were obtained from the United States, Italy and Spain.

The CDR3 sequence is 15 residues long. Germline lookup yields CDR1 LGHNA and CDR2 YSLEER. The V gene lost 0 bases and the J gene lost 10 bases, with 18 bases spanning the gap. This clone has just one count. Clones were read by immunoSEQ multiplex PCR, and TCRdb kept only the in-frame ones, dropping some. The data contain about 60,000 clones, roughly 88% of them singletons. This receptor was identified in a man in his 70s with acute or convalescent COVID-19. The sequenced sample was peripheral blood. The rearrangement links TRBV4-3 to TRBJ1-2; D perhaps matches TRBD1 (6 bases). Here the CDR3 DNA reads TGCGCCAGCAGCCAAGATGGGGGCAGGGGAGAGGACTACACCTTC. Its protein product is CASSQDGGRGEDYTF.